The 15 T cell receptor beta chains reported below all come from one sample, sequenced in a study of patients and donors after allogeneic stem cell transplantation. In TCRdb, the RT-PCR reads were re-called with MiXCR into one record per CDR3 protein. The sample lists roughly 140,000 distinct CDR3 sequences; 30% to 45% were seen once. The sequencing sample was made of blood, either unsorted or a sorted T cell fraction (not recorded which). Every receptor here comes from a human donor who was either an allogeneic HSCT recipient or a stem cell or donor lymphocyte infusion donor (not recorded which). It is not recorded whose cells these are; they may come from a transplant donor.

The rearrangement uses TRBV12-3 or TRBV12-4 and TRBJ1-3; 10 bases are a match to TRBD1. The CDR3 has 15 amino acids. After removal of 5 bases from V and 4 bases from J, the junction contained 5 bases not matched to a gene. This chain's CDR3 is CASSVGQGKGNTIYF. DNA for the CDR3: TGTGCCAGCAGTGTGGGACAGGGGAAAGGAAACACCATATATTTT.

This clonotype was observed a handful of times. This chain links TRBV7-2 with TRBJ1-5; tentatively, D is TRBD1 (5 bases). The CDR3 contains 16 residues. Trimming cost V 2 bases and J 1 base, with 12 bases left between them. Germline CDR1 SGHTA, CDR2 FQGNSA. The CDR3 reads CASSLTDRFSNQPQHF. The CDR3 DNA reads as TGTGCCAGCAGCTTAACCGACAGATTCAGCAATCAGCCCCAGCATTTT.

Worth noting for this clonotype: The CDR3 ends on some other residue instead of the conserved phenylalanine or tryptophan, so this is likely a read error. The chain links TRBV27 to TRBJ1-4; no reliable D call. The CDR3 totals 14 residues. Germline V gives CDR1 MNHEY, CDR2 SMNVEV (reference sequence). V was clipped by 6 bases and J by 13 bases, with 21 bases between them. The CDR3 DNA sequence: TGTGCCAGCAGCCCACTGCCGGCCGGCGAAGGACTGTTTTTG. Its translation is CASSPLPAGEGLFL.

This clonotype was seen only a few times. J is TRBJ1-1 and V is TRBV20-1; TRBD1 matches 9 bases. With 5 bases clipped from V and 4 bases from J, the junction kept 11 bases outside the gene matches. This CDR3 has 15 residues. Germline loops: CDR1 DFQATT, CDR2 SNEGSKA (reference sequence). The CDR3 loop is CSAPPGTGRATEAFF. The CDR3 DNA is TGCAGTGCTCCCCCTGGGACAGGGAGAGCCACTGAAGCTTTCTTT.

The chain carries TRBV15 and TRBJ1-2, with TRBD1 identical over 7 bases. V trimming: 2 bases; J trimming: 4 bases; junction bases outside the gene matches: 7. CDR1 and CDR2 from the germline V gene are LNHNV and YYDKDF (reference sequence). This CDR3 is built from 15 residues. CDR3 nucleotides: TGTGCCACCAGCAGAACCCTGGGACAGCCCTATGGCTACACCTTC. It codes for CATSRTLGQPYGYTF.

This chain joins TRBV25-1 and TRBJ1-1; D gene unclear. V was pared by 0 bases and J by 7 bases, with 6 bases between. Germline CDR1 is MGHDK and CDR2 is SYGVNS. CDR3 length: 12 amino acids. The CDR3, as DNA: TGTGCCAGCAGTGAATATAGTAGTGAAGCTTTCTTT. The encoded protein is CASSEYSSEAFF. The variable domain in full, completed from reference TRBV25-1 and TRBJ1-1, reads EADIYQTPRYLVIGTGKKITLECSQTMGHDKMYWYQQDPGMELHLIHYSYGVNSTEKGDLSSESTVSRIRTEHFPLTLESARPSHTSQYLCASSEYSSEAFFGQGTRLTVV.

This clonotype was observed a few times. CDR3 amino acids: CSARDVSGTYEQYF. CDR3 nucleotide sequence: TGCAGTGCTAGAGATGTAAGCGGCACCTACGAGCAGTACTTC. This chain uses TRBV20-1 with TRBJ2-7; TRBD2 is a possible D gene (5 bases). The V gene lost 0 bases and the J gene lost 2 bases, with 11 bases spanning the gap. This CDR3 region has 14 residues. In germline, CDR1 is DFQATT, CDR2 SNEGSKA (reference sequence).

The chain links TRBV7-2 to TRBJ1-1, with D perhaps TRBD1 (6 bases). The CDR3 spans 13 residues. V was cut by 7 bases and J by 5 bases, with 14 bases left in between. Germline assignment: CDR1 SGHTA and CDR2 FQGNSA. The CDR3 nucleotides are TGTGCCAGCACCCCGGACAGTTGGACTGAAGCTTTCTTT. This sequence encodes CASTPDSWTEAFF.

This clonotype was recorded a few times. DNA of the CDR3: TGTGCCAGCAGCGCCCGGGACAGAAATTCACCCCTCCACTTT. This codes for CASSARDRNSPLHF. This sequence joins TRBV9 and TRBJ1-6, with TRBD1 identical over 7 bases. CDR1 SGDLS and CDR2 YYNGEE come from the germline V gene. This CDR3 comprises 14 residues. J gave up 7 bases and V 3 bases, and 4 bases lay outside the gene matches.

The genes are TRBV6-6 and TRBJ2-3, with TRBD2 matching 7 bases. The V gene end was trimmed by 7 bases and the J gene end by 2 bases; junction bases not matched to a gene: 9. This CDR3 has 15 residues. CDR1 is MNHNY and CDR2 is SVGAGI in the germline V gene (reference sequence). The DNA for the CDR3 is TGTGCCAGCATGTCAAGGCGGGGGAACACAGATACGCAGTATTTT. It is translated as CASMSRRGNTDTQYF.

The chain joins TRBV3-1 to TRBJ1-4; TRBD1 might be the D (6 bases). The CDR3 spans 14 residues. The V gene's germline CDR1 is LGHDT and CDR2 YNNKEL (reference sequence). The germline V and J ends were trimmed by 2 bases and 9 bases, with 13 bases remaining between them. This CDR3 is CASSQTGKSKKLFF. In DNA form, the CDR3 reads TGTGCCAGCAGCCAAACAGGGAAATCGAAAAAACTGTTTTTT.

CDR3 sequence reads: CASSPGQYNSPLHF. CDR3 DNA sequence: TGTGCCAGCAGTCCGGGACAGTATAATTCACCCCTCCACTTT. The rearrangement uses TRBV28 and TRBJ1-6; 7 positions agree with TRBD1. The CDR3 loop spans 14 amino acids. CDR1 MDHEN and CDR2 SYDVKM come from the germline V gene. V dropped 5 bases and J dropped 4; count of bases not matched to a gene: 2.

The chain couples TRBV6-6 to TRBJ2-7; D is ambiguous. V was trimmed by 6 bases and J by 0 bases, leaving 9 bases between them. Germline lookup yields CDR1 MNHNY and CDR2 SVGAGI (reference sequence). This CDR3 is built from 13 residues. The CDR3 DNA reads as TGTGCCAGCAGCCGTTTAAGCTCCTACGAGCAGTACTTC. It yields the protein CASSRLSSYEQYF.

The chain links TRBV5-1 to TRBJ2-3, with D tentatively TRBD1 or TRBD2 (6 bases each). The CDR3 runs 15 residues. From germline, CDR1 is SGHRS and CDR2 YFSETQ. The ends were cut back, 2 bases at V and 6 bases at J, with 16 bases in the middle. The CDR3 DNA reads TGCGCCAGCAGCTTAGCGACGCGGAGGGGGGATACGCAGTATTTT. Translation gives CASSLATRRGDTQYF.

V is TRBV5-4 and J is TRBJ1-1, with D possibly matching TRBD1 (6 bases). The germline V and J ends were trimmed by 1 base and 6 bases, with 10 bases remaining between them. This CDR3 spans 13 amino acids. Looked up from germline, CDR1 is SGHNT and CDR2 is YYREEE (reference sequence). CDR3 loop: CASSLNRGAEAFF. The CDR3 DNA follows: TGTGCCAGCAGCTTGAATAGGGGGGCTGAAGCTTTCTTT.